Following are 17 T cell receptor beta chains from one sample sequenced in a study of radiation and T cells in renal cell carcinoma. Specified time point: blood 2 weeks post-SBRT. Treatment noted: 15 Gy SBRT to primary tumor, nephrectomy 4 weeks later. Clones were sequenced by immunoSEQ multiplex PCR, and TCRdb holds only the in-frame ones, with some missing. The sample comprises roughly 120,000 clones, approximately 78% of which are singletons, and about 1.9% rests with the top ten. Sequenced material: blood, taken from a patient whose treatment included radiotherapy and nephrectomy. These receptors came from a woman aged 60-70 years with renal cell carcinoma.

The genes are TRBV4-2 and TRBJ1-4, with 9 bases aligning to TRBD1. From germline, CDR1 is LGHNA and CDR2 YNFKEQ. Trimming removed 3 bases from V and 2 bases from J; junction bases left unmatched: 7. The CDR3 totals 17 residues. CDR3 coding DNA: TGTGCCAGCAGCCAGGAACAGGGGGCCCGGACTAATGAAAAACTGTTTTTT. This sequence encodes CASSQEQGARTNEKLFF.

This rearrangement joins TRBV29-1 to TRBJ2-5; D may be TRBD1 or TRBD2 (5 bases each). V lost 6 bases and J lost 7, with 12 bases in between. Germline V gene lookup returns CDR1 SQVTM and CDR2 ANQGSEA. CDR3 length: 11 amino acids. CDR3 amino acids: CSVDSGGTQYF. The CDR3 region has the DNA TGCAGCGTCGACAGTGGGGGGACCCAGTACTTC.

This clone was detected only once. The rearrangement uses TRBV27 and TRBJ2-7; tentatively, D is TRBD1 (6 bases). Trimming removed 5 bases at V and 4 bases at J, with 9 bases between. The germline V gene encodes CDR1 MNHEY and CDR2 SMNVEV (reference sequence). The CDR3 runs to 12 residues. The CDR3 sequence is CASSLGGYEQYF. For the CDR3, the DNA is TGTGCCAGCAGTCTAGGGGGATACGAGCAGTACTTC.

This chain uses TRBV28 with TRBJ2-7; the D is unclear. Germline V gene lookup returns CDR1 MDHEN and CDR2 SYDVKM. Trimming cost V 6 bases and J 0 bases, with 9 bases left between them. The CDR3 contains 13 residues. The CDR3 loop is CASRPSSSYEQYF. The CDR3 bases are TGTGCCAGCAGACCCTCAAGCTCCTACGAGCAGTACTTC.

This chain joins TRBV7-9 and TRBJ1-2; TRBD1 aligns across 7 bases. Per germline, CDR1 SEHNR and CDR2 FQNEAQ (reference sequence). CDR3 length equals 14 residues. J lost 8 bases, V lost 7 bases, and 13 bases had no gene match. The CDR3 loop reads CASTPGTAAVGYTF. The CDR3 DNA is TGTGCCAGCACGCCGGGGACAGCGGCGGTGGGCTACACCTTC.

The chain joins TRBV30 to TRBJ2-7; 7 bases are shared with TRBD2. The germline V gene encodes CDR1 GTSNPN and CDR2 SVGIG (reference sequence). This CDR3 is 14 amino acids long. The trim removed 0 bases at V and 5 bases at J, leaving 7 bases unmatched. The DNA of the CDR3 is TGTGCCTGGAGTGTTACGGCTAGCGGAGACGAGCAGTACTTC. Encoded protein: CAWSVTASGDEQYF.

The chain recombines TRBV19 with TRBJ2-3, with TRBD1 identical over 9 bases. Germline CDR1 reads LNHDA; CDR2 reads SQIVND (reference sequence). Losses at the gene ends were 2 bases for V and 4 bases for J; bases not matched to a gene: 4. The CDR3 is 15 amino acids. The CDR3 nucleotides read TGTGCCAGTAGTATATGGGGACAGGGCGCAGATACGCAGTATTTT. Residues: CASSIWGQGADTQYF. The entire variable domain, with the rest obtained from reference TRBV19 and TRBJ2-3, is as follows: DGGITQSPKYLFRKEGQNVTLSCEQNLNHDAMYWYRQDPGQGLRLIYYSQIVNDFQKGDIAEGYSVSREKKESFPLTVTSAQKNPTAFYLCASSIWGQGADTQYFGPGTRLTVL.

The gene calls are TRBV11-2 and TRBJ1-6; no clear D gene. The CDR3 runs to 14 residues. Germline-derived CDR1 and CDR2 are SGHAT and FQNNGV. V gave up 5 bases and J gave up 8 bases, with 13 bases separating them. The DNA for the CDR3 is TGTGCCAGCAGCCAAGACATCCGGGATTCACCCCTCCACTTT. It yields the protein CASSQDIRDSPLHF.

The J gene is TRBJ2-1, the V gene TRBV6-5; perhaps TRBD2 as D (6 bases). In germline, CDR1 is MNHEY, CDR2 SVGAGI. V was trimmed by 3 bases and J by 0 bases, leaving 12 bases between them. The CDR3 contains 16 residues. As DNA, the CDR3 is TGTGCCAGCAGTTATTCCGGAGGGAGCTCCTACAATGAGCAGTTCTTC. Translated, it gives CASSYSGGSSYNEQFF.

The genes are TRBV7-2 and TRBJ1-5; D not certain. The CDR3 has 14 residues. Germline V lookup: CDR1 SGHTA, CDR2 FQGNSA. Between the trimmed V and J ends, which lost 1 base and 3 bases, there was a span of 7 bases. CDR3 sequence reads: CASSLEQINQPQHF. The CDR3 DNA follows: TGTGCCAGCAGCTTAGAACAGATCAATCAGCCCCAGCATTTT.

The V and J genes are TRBV4-2 and TRBJ1-5; D is unclear. CDR1 is LGHNA and CDR2 is YNFKEQ in the germline V gene. V lost 5 bases to trimming and J lost 2 bases, with 10 bases between them. The CDR3 has 14 residues. The DNA for the CDR3 is TGTGCCAGCAGCTTGGCCGGCGGCAATCAGCCCCAGCATTTT. Protein product: CASSLAGGNQPQHF.

This chain connects TRBV27 to TRBJ2-2; D not resolved. The CDR3 is 14 residues long. From germline, CDR1 is MNHEY and CDR2 SMNVEV (reference sequence). Trimming left V 3 bases short and J 3 bases short, with 8 bases between. The CDR3 DNA sequence: TGTGCCAGCAGTTTTGTTACGTACACCGGGGAGCTGTTTTTT. This encodes CASSFVTYTGELFF.

The chain combines TRBV27 with TRBJ2-7; 10 nucleotides line up with TRBD1. The CDR3 contains 15 residues. In germline, CDR1 is MNHEY, CDR2 SMNVEV (reference sequence). V was clipped by 4 bases and J by 4 bases; unmatched bases: 7. In DNA form, the CDR3 reads TGTGCCAGCAGTTCGCCGGGACAGGGGTTGTACGAGCAGTACTTC. It translates to CASSSPGQGLYEQYF.

J is TRBJ1-1 and V is TRBV7-2; a weak D match, TRBD1 (6 bases). This CDR3 has 14 amino acids. Trimming shortened V by 5 bases and J by 2 bases, and 12 bases separated the two germline ends. CDR1 and CDR2 (germline): SGHTA, FQGNSA. Here the CDR3 DNA reads TGTGCCAGCAGCCCGTGGACAGTTAACACTGAAGCTTTCTTT. Protein sequence: CASSPWTVNTEAFF. The full variable domain, rest sourced from reference TRBV7-2 and TRBJ1-1, is GAGVSQSPSNKVTEKGKDVELRCDPISGHTALYWYRQSLGQGLEFLIYFQGNSAPDKSGLPSDRFSAERTGGSVSTLTIQRTQQEDSAVYLCASSPWTVNTEAFFGQGTRLTVV.

The chain uses TRBV2 and TRBJ2-5; 9 bases match TRBD2. Per the germline V gene, CDR1 is SNHLY and CDR2 is FYNNEI. CDR3 length: 11 amino acids. After removal of 9 bases from V and 5 bases from J, the junction contained 1 base not matched to a gene. The chain's CDR3 is CASGLAETQYF. The CDR3 DNA reads TGTGCCAGTGGACTAGCGGAGACCCAGTACTTC.

This clone came up a few times. V is TRBV30 and J is TRBJ1-1; D is undetermined. The CDR3 has 13 amino acids. CDR1 and CDR2 from the germline V gene are GTSNPN and SVGIG (reference sequence). The ends were cut back, 5 bases at V and 3 bases at J, with 13 bases in the middle. The CDR3 region has the DNA TGTGCCTGGTCCAGACGACAACACACTGAAGCTTTCTTT. Protein sequence: CAWSRRQHTEAFF. The full variable domain, in which reference TRBV30 and TRBJ1-1 provide the parts outside the CDR3, is SQTIHQWPATLVQPVGSPLSLECTVEGTSNPNLYWYRQAAGRGLQLLFYSVGIGQISSEVPQNLSASRPQDRQFILSSKKLLLSDSGFYLCAWSRRQHTEAFFGQGTRLTVV.

The CDR3 sequence is CASSGKGTALNEKLFF. The CDR3 DNA is TGTGCCAGCAGTGGTAAAGGGACTGCTCTTAATGAAAAACTGTTTTTT. The chain employs TRBV2 and TRBJ1-4, with a tentative D call TRBD1 (5 bases). CDR1 is SNHLY, CDR2 FYNNEI, per germline. There are 16 residues in the CDR3. Trimming removed 4 bases at V and 4 bases at J, with 16 bases between.